The 21 T cell receptor beta chains given below trace back to one sample, sequenced in a study of cytomegalovirus exposure and HLA in healthy donors. Clones were sequenced by immunoSEQ multiplex PCR, and TCRdb holds only the in-frame ones, with some missing. The sample has 140,000 to 150,000 clones; roughly 93% are singletons. Sequences were obtained from PBMCs. These receptors were obtained from a man aged 18 to 30 in good health and CMV-seropositive.

The chain joins TRBV28 to TRBJ2-5, with a tentative D call TRBD2 (5 bases). The CDR3 runs 16 residues. Germline CDR1 reads MDHEN; CDR2 reads SYDVKM. V was shortened by 6 bases and J by 2 bases, with 19 bases between the two germline ends. The CDR3: CASRLDGAEIQETQYF. The DNA for the CDR3 is TGTGCCAGCAGACTCGACGGAGCGGAGATTCAAGAGACCCAGTACTTC.

The V call is TRBV4-1, the J call TRBJ2-3, with TRBD1 matching over 8 bases. The J segment lost 2 bases and the V segment lost 1 base, leaving 2 bases of the junction unmatched. The length of the CDR3 is 15 residues. Germline CDR1 and CDR2: MGHRA and YSYEKL. In DNA, the CDR3 is TGCGCCAGCAGCCAAGTGGGACAGGTCACAGATACGCAGTATTTT. Amino acids: CASSQVGQVTDTQYF.

J is TRBJ1-6 and V is TRBV28; D uncertain. The CDR3 runs to 13 residues. Germline assignment: CDR1 MDHEN and CDR2 SYDVKM. The germline V and J ends were trimmed by 1 base and 13 bases, with 11 bases remaining between them. The CDR3 DNA sequence: TGTGCCAGCAGTTTATATCGGCGGCTTCCCCTCCACTTT. Encoded protein: CASSLYRRLPLHF.

The CDR3 DNA follows: TGTGCCAGCAGTTCGCCCGGGATTAATGAAAAACTGTTTTTT. It translates to CASSSPGINEKLFF. The chain couples TRBV28 to TRBJ1-4, with no clear D. Germline V gene lookup returns CDR1 MDHEN and CDR2 SYDVKM. Trimming stripped 4 bases from V and 4 bases from J, with 10 bases between. The CDR3 extends over 14 amino acids.

The chain links TRBV27 to TRBJ2-2, with D possibly matching TRBD2 (6 bases). The V and J ends lost 5 bases and 4 bases respectively, with 11 bases between them. This CDR3 region has 14 residues. Germline CDR1 reads MNHEY; CDR2 reads SMNVEV (reference sequence). CDR3 bases: TGTGCCAGCAGTCGGGACTCGGGCACCGGGGAGCTGTTTTTT. The encoded protein is CASSRDSGTGELFF.

V gene TRBV5-6 combines with J gene TRBJ2-6; weak D call: TRBD1 (6 bases). CDR3 size: 15 residues. The germline V and J ends were trimmed by 4 bases and 3 bases, with 11 bases remaining between them. CDR1 and CDR2 from the germline V gene are SGHDT and YYEEEE. CDR3 amino acids: CASSQQGSGANVLTF. CDR3 in DNA: TGTGCCAGCAGCCAACAGGGTAGTGGGGCCAACGTCCTGACTTTC.

J is TRBJ2-3 and V is TRBV5-4, with D possibly being TRBD2 (6 bases). The V gene lost 0 bases and the J gene lost 1 base, with 9 bases spanning the gap. From germline, CDR1 is SGHNT and CDR2 YYREEE (reference sequence). CDR3 length: 15 residues. This CDR3 is CASSLEGGRTDTQYF. The DNA of the CDR3 is TGTGCCAGCAGCTTGGAGGGAGGCCGCACAGATACGCAGTATTTT. The entire variable domain, with the rest obtained from reference TRBV5-4 and TRBJ2-3, is as follows: ETGVTQSPTHLIKTRGQQVTLRCSSQSGHNTVSWYQQALGQGPQFIFQYYREEENGRGNFPPRFSGLQFPNYSSELNVNALELDDSALYLCASSLEGGRTDTQYFGPGTRLTVL.

The V gene is TRBV29-1, the J gene TRBJ2-1; the D gene is possibly TRBD2 (6 bases). This CDR3 contains 15 residues. The V gene's germline CDR1 is SQVTM and CDR2 ANQGSEA. V dropped 7 bases and J dropped 4 bases, with 20 bases sitting between them. The CDR3 protein is CSARPREQGYNEQFF. The CDR3 bases are TGCAGCGCTAGGCCTCGGGAGCAGGGATACAATGAGCAGTTCTTC.

In this sample, this clone turned up once. The genes are TRBV11-2 and TRBJ1-4; no firm D call. From germline, CDR1 is SGHAT and CDR2 FQNNGV. The CDR3 has 16 amino acids. Trimming stripped 1 base from V and 8 bases from J, with 17 bases between. The CDR3 region is CASSLGGLGYNEKLFF. DNA for the CDR3: TGTGCCAGCAGCTTAGGAGGACTAGGATATAACGAAAAACTGTTTTTT.

In regard to this clone: The junction and the germline gene differ at one end; a read error may be behind it. This CDR3 is CASSLAGKGIF. The CDR3 bases are TGTGCCAGCAGCTTAGCAGGGAAAGGAATCTTC. V gene TRBV11-2 combines with J gene TRBJ2-1; a weak D match, TRBD1 (5 bases). The CDR3 sequence is 11 residues long. Germline CDR1 reads SGHAT; CDR2 reads FQNNGV.

J is TRBJ2-3 and V is TRBV2; TRBD2 matches 14 bases. The CDR3 extends over 20 amino acids. Germline-derived CDR1 and CDR2 are SNHLY and FYNNEI. The junction had 14 bases not matched to a gene; V was cut back by 2 bases and J by 4 bases. The chain's CDR3 is CASSESNLGLAGVNADTQYF. The CDR3 DNA reads TGTGCCAGCAGTGAATCGAATTTGGGACTAGCGGGAGTTAATGCAGATACGCAGTATTTT.

The V and J genes are TRBV6-5 and TRBJ1-2; tentative D call: TRBD1 (5 bases). The V end was cut by 6 bases, the J end by 1 base, with 9 bases between. The CDR3 has 13 amino acids. The germline gives CDR1 MNHEY, CDR2 SVGAGI. CDR3: CASSSTVNYGYTF. The DNA of the CDR3 is TGTGCCAGCAGCTCGACAGTTAACTATGGCTACACCTTC.

The chain combines TRBV2 with TRBJ1-5, with 10 bases lining up with TRBD1. With 7 bases clipped from V and 5 bases from J, the junction kept 2 bases outside the gene matches. The germline CDR1 and CDR2 sequences are SNHLY and FYNNEI. The CDR3 covers 13 residues. CDR3 amino acids: CASMGQGYQPQHF. CDR3 nucleotide sequence: TGTGCCAGCATGGGACAGGGGTATCAGCCCCAGCATTTT.

This chain joins TRBV10-3 and TRBJ1-1; D gene uncertain. The CDR3 has 13 residues. Between the trimmed V and J ends, which lost 8 bases and 2 bases, there was a span of 12 bases. From germline, CDR1 is ENHRY and CDR2 SYGVKD. The CDR3 spells CAISRGDNTEAFF. CDR3 DNA sequence: TGTGCCATCTCCCGGGGAGATAACACTGAAGCTTTCTTT.

As DNA, the CDR3 is TGTGCCAGCAGCCAAGACGCAGGGCTACCCCATGGCTACACCTTC. This gives the protein CASSQDAGLPHGYTF. The chain couples TRBV14 to TRBJ1-2; tentative D call: TRBD1 (5 bases). Trimming shortened V by 0 bases and J by 6 bases, and 14 bases separated the two germline ends. Germline V gene sequence: CDR1 SGHDN, CDR2 FVKESK. The CDR3 contains 15 residues.

The chain couples TRBV7-2 to TRBJ2-1; 15 nucleotides agree with TRBD2. The V gene end was trimmed by 3 bases and the J gene end by 9 bases; junction bases not matched to a gene: 0. This CDR3 has 14 amino acids. Germline CDR1 is SGHTA and CDR2 is FQGNSA. CDR3 sequence: CASSLGLAGGEQFF. The CDR3 DNA sequence: TGTGCCAGCAGCTTGGGACTAGCGGGAGGTGAGCAGTTCTTC.

The CDR3: CASSEGTGGYEQYF. For the CDR3, the DNA is TGTGCCAGCAGCGAGGGGACAGGGGGCTACGAGCAGTACTTC. V gene TRBV9 combines with J gene TRBJ2-7; TRBD1 aligns across 11 bases. The CDR3 spans 14 residues. The V and J ends lost 3 bases and 3 bases, in that order; junction bases with no gene match: 2. Germline V lookup: CDR1 SGDLS, CDR2 YYNGEE. Full variable domain (remainder filled in from reference TRBV9 and TRBJ2-7): DSGVTQTPKHLITATGQRVTLRCSPRSGDLSVYWYQQSLDQGLQFLIQYYNGEERAKGNILERFSAQQFPDLHSELNLSSLELGDSALYFCASSEGTGGYEQYFGPGTRLTVT.

The chain employs TRBV28 and TRBJ2-1; tentative D call: TRBD2 (6 bases). This CDR3 is built from 14 residues. Trimming shortened V by 8 bases and J by 4 bases, and 15 bases separated the two germline ends. Germline loops: CDR1 MDHEN, CDR2 SYDVKM. The CDR3 here is CASYRDGGYNEQFF. The CDR3 DNA reads TGTGCCAGCTATCGGGACGGGGGTTACAATGAGCAGTTCTTC.

CDR3 nucleotide sequence: TGTGCCAGCAGCTTGGTACTAGCGCTTACCTACGAGCAGTACTTC. This codes for CASSLVLALTYEQYF. The chain couples TRBV11-2 to TRBJ2-7; 7 bases match TRBD2. J gave up 2 bases and V 3 bases, and 7 bases lay outside the gene matches. Per germline, CDR1 SGHAT and CDR2 FQNNGV. The CDR3 covers 15 residues.

This sequence joins TRBV29-1 and TRBJ1-1, with D perhaps matching TRBD1 (5 bases). V shed 4 bases and J shed 7 bases, with 10 bases lying between them. Germline V gives CDR1 SQVTM, CDR2 ANQGSEA. This CDR3 region has 11 residues. CDR3 coding DNA: TGCAGCGTTGGACAGACCAATGAAGCTTTCTTT. It encodes CSVGQTNEAFF.

The chain combines TRBV27 with TRBJ2-1; TRBD2 aligns across 8 bases. Germline V gene lookup returns CDR1 MNHEY and CDR2 SMNVEV (reference sequence). CDR3 length equals 13 residues. The junction had 5 bases not matched to a gene; V was cut back by 8 bases and J by 5 bases. CDR3 bases: TGTGCCAGCGGGGGACTAGGACACAATGAGCAGTTCTTC. This sequence encodes CASGGLGHNEQFF.